Below, 27 T cell receptor beta chains from the same sample are listed, as sequenced in a study of cytomegalovirus exposure and HLA in healthy donors. Primers for the PCR totalled 60 Vbeta and 13 Jbeta. Repertoires were generated with immunoSEQ multiplex PCR, while TCRdb's copy carries only in-frame clones and drops some. The table lists some 140,000 clones, around 77% of them singletons. Source material: PBMCs. These receptors originate from a man in his thirties or forties in good health and CMV-seronegative.

The chain is built from TRBV13 and TRBJ2-3; tentative D call: TRBD2 (6 bases). The germline V gene encodes CDR1 PRHDT and CDR2 FYEKMQ (reference sequence). The germline V and J ends were trimmed by 4 bases and 1 base, with 12 bases remaining between them. This CDR3 contains 15 residues. The CDR3 DNA reads TGTGCCAGCAGCTCCGGGGCTAGCGGCACAGATACGCAGTATTTT. Its translation is CASSSGASGTDTQYF.

V and J are TRBV7-9 and TRBJ1-5, with TRBD1 as a possible D gene (5 bases). CDR1 is SEHNR and CDR2 is FQNEAQ in the germline V gene (reference sequence). The CDR3 is 13 amino acids. Trimming left V 1 base short and J 5 bases short, with 6 bases between. The CDR3 region has the DNA TGTGCCAGCAGCTTAGAGACAGATCAGCCCCAGCATTTT. Its protein product is CASSLETDQPQHF.

The V gene is TRBV5-6, the J gene TRBJ2-1, with D unresolved. With 3 bases removed from V and 8 bases from J, the gap between germline ends came to 6 bases. The germline CDR1 and CDR2 sequences are SGHDT and YYEEEE. The CDR3 loop spans 11 amino acids. CDR3 nucleotides: TGTGCCAGCAGCTGGCGGCATGAGCAGTTCTTC. It codes for CASSWRHEQFF.

The V call is TRBV5-1, the J call TRBJ2-2; 13 bases fit TRBD2. The CDR3 totals 18 residues. Trimming removed 0 bases from V and 5 bases from J; junction bases left unmatched: 7. Germline V lookup: CDR1 SGHRS, CDR2 YFSETQ. In DNA form, the CDR3 reads TGCGCCAGCAGCTTGGCCGGACTAGCGGGAGCGGGGACCGGGGAGCTGTTTTTT. Its protein product is CASSLAGLAGAGTGELFF.

This clone was detected once. This chain links TRBV29-1 with TRBJ2-3; 8 bases match TRBD1. CDR3 size: 15 residues. Germline V gives CDR1 SQVTM, CDR2 ANQGSEA. V lost 6 bases and J lost 4; bases outside the gene matches: 12. As DNA, the CDR3 is TGCAGCGTGCGCTCCGGGACAGGATTACCAGATACGCAGTATTTT. Its protein product is CSVRSGTGLPDTQYF.

This chain connects TRBV11-3 to TRBJ1-1; D is unresolved. The length of the CDR3 is 13 residues. Trimming took off 4 bases at V and 5 bases at J, with 11 bases between the two ends. From germline, CDR1 is SGHNT and CDR2 YENEEA. CDR3 amino acids: CASSSHPGTEAFF. The CDR3, as DNA: TGTGCCAGCAGCTCACACCCGGGAACTGAAGCTTTCTTT.

This sequence joins TRBV5-1 and TRBJ2-7, with 7 bases matching TRBD1. The V segment lost 4 bases and the J segment 4 bases; nucleotides outside the gene matches: 11. This CDR3 spans 15 amino acids. CDR1 is SGHRS, CDR2 YFSETQ, per germline. CDR3 loop: CASSTDPGQLYEQYF. CDR3 bases: TGCGCCAGCAGCACCGATCCGGGACAGCTGTACGAGCAGTACTTC.

V and J are TRBV5-5 and TRBJ2-7; D is ambiguous. V shed 3 bases and J shed 4 bases, with 26 bases lying between them. CDR1 and CDR2 (germline): SGHKS, YYEKEE (reference sequence). The CDR3 loop spans 18 amino acids. CDR3 protein: CASSSLWPGSPQNYEQYF. The CDR3 coding sequence is TGTGCCAGCAGCTCCCTTTGGCCGGGTAGCCCTCAGAATTACGAGCAGTACTTC.

This chain connects TRBV27 to TRBJ2-3; TRBD2 aligns across 9 bases. The CDR3 is made up of 15 amino acids. After removal of 5 bases from V and 6 bases from J, the junction contained 9 bases not matched to a gene. The germline V gene encodes CDR1 MNHEY and CDR2 SMNVEV (reference sequence). Written as DNA, the CDR3 is TGTGCCAGCAGTACCCTATTTGCGGGGGGGGATACGCAGTATTTT. Protein: CASSTLFAGGDTQYF.

The chain has TRBV27 and TRBJ1-5; D not certain. Germline V CDR1 and CDR2: MNHEY, SMNVEV (reference sequence). Trimming pared 5 bases from V and 1 base from J, leaving 12 bases between. This CDR3 is built from 15 residues. The CDR3 loop reads CASSVGLMSNQPQHF. For the CDR3, the DNA is TGTGCCAGCAGTGTTGGACTGATGAGCAATCAGCCCCAGCATTTT.

Notes on this clone: The junction differs from germline at one of its ends, possibly a read error. The chain combines TRBV7-7 with TRBJ2-3; D perhaps matches TRBD1 (6 bases). This CDR3 has 14 residues. CDR1 is SSHAT, CDR2 FNYEAQ, per germline (reference sequence). CDR3 residues: CASSPGHSSDTQYF. CDR3 DNA sequence: TGTGCTAGCAGCCCGGGACACAGTTCAGATACGCAGTATTTT. Looking up the rest from reference TRBV7-7 and TRBJ2-3 gives the full variable domain: GAGVSQSPRYKVTKRGQDVTLRCDPISSHATLYWYQQALGQGPEFLTYFNYEAQPDKSGLPSDRFSAERPEGSISTLTIQRTEQRDSAMYRCASSPGHSSDTQYFGPGTRLTVL.

The genes are TRBV7-9 and TRBJ1-5; no clear D gene. Germline CDR1 SEHNR, CDR2 FQNEAQ (reference sequence). The ends were cut back, 5 bases at V and 0 bases at J, with 8 bases in the middle. CDR3 length: 14 amino acids. The CDR3 DNA follows: TGTGCCAGCAGCCCAGGTTATAGCAATCAGCCCCAGCATTTT. This codes for CASSPGYSNQPQHF.

The chain uses TRBV5-4 and TRBJ2-7; 7 bases are shared with TRBD2. The CDR3 runs to 14 residues. Losses at the gene ends were 0 bases for V and 4 bases for J; bases not matched to a gene: 4. Germline V lookup: CDR1 SGHNT, CDR2 YYREEE (reference sequence). CDR3 nucleotide sequence: TGTGCCAGCAGCTTGGGGACGGGGGGATACGAGCAGTACTTC. Translated, it gives CASSLGTGGYEQYF.

CDR3 bases: TGCAGCGTCATAACTTACGGGGACGAGCAGTACTTC. Translating gives CSVITYGDEQYF. This chain links TRBV29-1 with TRBJ2-7; weak D call: TRBD2 (5 bases). The CDR3 spans 12 residues. V lost 6 bases to trimming and J lost 5 bases, with 14 bases between them. CDR1 is SQVTM, CDR2 ANQGSEA, per germline.

The chain couples TRBV27 to TRBJ1-4; 7 bases are shared with TRBD1. The CDR3 length is 14 residues. CDR1 and CDR2 from the germline V gene are MNHEY and SMNVEV (reference sequence). V was clipped by 6 bases and J by 6 bases; unmatched bases: 7. Here the CDR3 DNA reads TGTGCCAGCAGCTTACAGGGGAGCTATGAAAAACTGTTTTTT. This sequence encodes CASSLQGSYEKLFF.

The genes are TRBV25-1 and TRBJ1-2; D unclear. The germline V gene has CDR1 MGHDK and CDR2 SYGVNS. Trimming removed 3 bases at V and 4 bases at J, with 15 bases between. The CDR3 extends over 15 amino acids. CDR3 sequence reads: CASSEKGAGGYGYTF. The CDR3 DNA follows: TGTGCCAGCAGTGAGAAAGGAGCAGGAGGCTATGGCTACACCTTC.

The chain has TRBV30 and TRBJ2-1; TRBD2 agrees at 7 bases. The CDR3 has 14 amino acids. The ends lost 2 bases at V and 4 bases at J; junction bases unmatched: 5. Germline-derived CDR1 and CDR2 are GTSNPN and SVGIG (reference sequence). CDR3 loop: CAWSWAGLYNEQFF. DNA for the CDR3: TGTGCCTGGAGTTGGGCGGGACTATACAATGAGCAGTTCTTC.

This clone has a single count. The identical CDR3 is also encoded by other nucleotide sequences in the sample. The DNA of the CDR3 is TGTGCCAGCAGCTTGACCGGCTCCTACGAGCAGTACTTC. Amino acid sequence: CASSLTGSYEQYF. This chain connects TRBV5-4 to TRBJ2-7; D call uncertain. CDR3 size: 13 residues. Per the germline V gene, CDR1 is SGHNT and CDR2 is YYREEE (reference sequence). Trimming took off 1 base at V and 0 bases at J, with 5 bases between the two ends.

This sequence joins TRBV30 and TRBJ2-5; 7 positions match TRBD1. The V gene's germline CDR1 is GTSNPN and CDR2 SVGIG (reference sequence). Losses at the gene ends were 0 bases for V and 4 bases for J; bases not matched to a gene: 2. The CDR3 sequence is 13 residues long. The CDR3 sequence is CAWSVQGRETQYF. CDR3 sequence (DNA): TGTGCCTGGAGTGTACAGGGGAGAGAGACCCAGTACTTC.

This clone was counted a few times. The V call is TRBV10-1, the J call TRBJ2-1, with 9 positions matching TRBD2. Germline V CDR1 and CDR2: WNHNN, SYGVQD (reference sequence). J lost 5 bases, V lost 3 bases, and 2 bases had no gene match. The CDR3 loop spans 14 amino acids. CDR3 coding DNA: TGCGCCAGCAGTGATTCTAGCGGGAACAATGAGCAGTTCTTC. This sequence encodes CASSDSSGNNEQFF.

The chain combines TRBV19 with TRBJ1-1; 9 bases align to TRBD1. From germline, CDR1 is LNHDA and CDR2 SQIVND (reference sequence). The ends lost 5 bases at V and 5 bases at J; junction bases unmatched: 6. The CDR3 is made up of 14 amino acids. The CDR3 coding sequence is TGTGCCAGTAGTTTGGGACAGGGTCGGACTGAAGCTTTCTTT. It encodes CASSLGQGRTEAFF.

This chain uses TRBV5-4 with TRBJ2-5; 11 bases line up with TRBD2. Trimming removed 5 bases from V and 5 bases from J; junction bases left unmatched: 11. This CDR3 comprises 16 residues. Germline loops: CDR1 SGHNT, CDR2 YYREEE (reference sequence). CDR3 DNA sequence: TGTGCCAGCAGTTTTAGCGGGAGGGCCGAGGATGAGACCCAGTACTTC. It yields the protein CASSFSGRAEDETQYF. The full variable domain, in which reference TRBV5-4 and TRBJ2-5 provide the parts outside the CDR3, is ETGVTQSPTHLIKTRGQQVTLRCSSQSGHNTVSWYQQALGQGPQFIFQYYREEENGRGNFPPRFSGLQFPNYSSELNVNALELDDSALYLCASSFSGRAEDETQYFGPGTRLLVL.

This clone was found a few times. This rearrangement joins TRBV29-1 to TRBJ2-1; the match to TRBD2 covers 13 bases. CDR1 and CDR2 (germline): SQVTM, ANQGSEA. The CDR3 has 14 amino acids. V trimming: 3 bases; J trimming: 12 bases; junction bases outside the gene matches: 8. CDR3 nucleotide sequence: TGCAGCGTTGACCCTGGACTAGCGGGAGCTTCGCAGTTCTTC. Encoded protein: CSVDPGLAGASQFF.

This clone was counted only a few times. The gene calls are TRBV7-9 and TRBJ1-2; TRBD1 matches 7 bases. Trimming cost V 5 bases and J 7 bases; bases outside gene matches: 10. Germline assignment: CDR1 SEHNR and CDR2 FQNEAQ (reference sequence). The CDR3 is made up of 14 amino acids. CDR3 bases: TGTGCCAGCAGCCGCGCACAGGGGCAGTTTGGCTACACCTTC. Its translation: CASSRAQGQFGYTF.

V usage is TRBV4-2 and J usage is TRBJ2-1, with D hard to call. Germline loops: CDR1 LGHNA, CDR2 YNFKEQ. The V gene lost 0 bases and the J gene lost 11 bases, with 14 bases spanning the gap. CDR3 length equals 14 residues. CDR3 sequence: CASSQDLYLVQQFF. CDR3 DNA: TGTGCCAGCAGCCAAGATCTCTACCTAGTTCAGCAGTTCTTC.

The rearrangement joins TRBV5-8 to TRBJ2-7; 8 bases align to TRBD1. J lost 0 bases, V lost 5 bases, and 7 bases had no gene match. Germline CDR1 is SGHTS and CDR2 is YDEGEE. CDR3 size: 15 residues. The CDR3 bases are TGTGCCAGCAGTATTACAGGGGGACCCTCCTACGAGCAGTACTTC. This codes for CASSITGGPSYEQYF.

This chain uses TRBV30 with TRBJ2-6, with D unclear. With 3 bases removed from V and 4 bases from J, the gap between germline ends came to 7 bases. In germline, CDR1 is GTSNPN, CDR2 SVGIG (reference sequence). The CDR3 has 13 amino acids. The CDR3, as DNA: TGTGCCTGGAGGACATCCGGGGCCAACGTCCTGACTTTC. This encodes CAWRTSGANVLTF.